This T cell receptor (beta chain) is drawn from a study of blood T cell repertoires in COVID-19. Overall study: The United States, Italy and Spain provided the acute and convalescent COVID-19 samples. The analysed material was cDNA or gDNA that came from T cells, B-cell-depleted T cells, or PBMCs.

Trimming stripped 4 bases from V and 9 bases from J, with 20 bases between. Per germline, CDR1 SGHNT and CDR2 YYREEE (reference sequence). The CDR3 totals 14 residues. Profiling relied on immunoSEQ multiplex PCR, and the TCRdb table lists in-frame clones only, not all of them. The table shows some 76,000 clones, with roughly four fifths occurring only once. This clone was counted once. The clonotype comes from a human donor in a cohort sampled during active COVID-19. The rearrangement links TRBV5-4 to TRBJ2-7; D is possibly TRBD2 (5 bases). The specimen was peripheral blood. The CDR3 coding sequence is TGTGCCAGCAGCCCTGCGGGTGGGTCCACGGGGCAGTACTTC. It codes for CASSPAGGSTGQYF.